These 26 T cell receptor beta chains originate from one sample sequenced in a study of T cell repertoires in cytomegalovirus infection. TCRdb ran MiXCR on the reads and lists one entry per CDR3 protein. This sample has 290,000 or so distinct CDR3 sequences, with about a tenth found just once. Material: PBMCs. Receptors were obtained from a human donor in good health (CMV status not recorded). Some clones in this sample may be carry-over from other donors' samples.

This clonotype was detected a few times. The J gene is TRBJ1-1, the V gene TRBV20-1, with D possibly matching TRBD1 (6 bases). The CDR3 sequence is 14 residues long. Trimming took off 5 bases at V and 4 bases at J, with 17 bases between the two ends. CDR1 is DFQATT, CDR2 SNEGSKA, per germline (reference sequence). CDR3 protein: CSAPRQVVGTEAFF. DNA for the CDR3: TGCAGTGCTCCTCGACAGGTCGTAGGCACTGAAGCTTTCTTT.

The V gene is TRBV20-1, the J gene TRBJ2-1; D ambiguous. The germline gives CDR1 DFQATT, CDR2 SNEGSKA (reference sequence). The length of the CDR3 is 15 residues. V lost 3 bases to trimming and J lost 0 bases, with 12 bases between them. In DNA form, the CDR3 reads TGCAGTGCTAGGGGGATCCAGAGCTCCTACAATGAGCAGTTCTTC. It translates to CSARGIQSSYNEQFF.

Details on this clonotype: A read error may explain this, as a much larger clone is one base away. The J gene is TRBJ1-1, the V gene TRBV20-1; D perhaps matches TRBD1 (5 bases). Germline V gives CDR1 DFQATT, CDR2 SNEGSKA (reference sequence). The CDR3 extends over 12 amino acids. The CDR3 sequence: CGAQDTYTEAFF. The CDR3 DNA reads TGCGGTGCCCAGGACACATACACTGAAGCTTTCTTT.

Many counts were recorded for this clonotype. The chain combines TRBV11-1 with TRBJ2-3; maybe TRBD2 (6 bases). Trimming took 4 bases from V and 2 from J, leaving 16 bases between them. The V gene's germline CDR1 is SGHAT and CDR2 FQDESV (reference sequence). The CDR3 has 16 residues. This chain's CDR3 is CASSSRGEEYTDTQYF. CDR3 nucleotide sequence: TGTGCCAGCAGCTCACGAGGGGAGGAGTACACAGATACGCAGTATTTT.

This clonotype was observed at least ten times. This chain uses TRBV19 with TRBJ2-1; 9 bases are shared with TRBD1. The V and J ends lost 5 bases and 5 bases, in that order; junction bases with no gene match: 10. CDR1 and CDR2 from the germline V gene are LNHDA and SQIVND (reference sequence). The CDR3 consists of 16 residues. For the CDR3, the DNA is TGTGCCAGTAGTTCTCGGACAGGGGAATTCGACAATGAGCAGTTCTTC. Protein product: CASSSRTGEFDNEQFF.

This clonotype was observed many times. The chain has TRBV7-8 and TRBJ2-7; TRBD2 matches 8 bases. The CDR3 totals 15 residues. J gave up 3 bases and V 2 bases, and 6 bases lay outside the gene matches. CDR1 is SGHVS and CDR2 is FQNEAQ in the germline V gene. The CDR3 loop is CASSLRRGAIYEQYF. In DNA form, the CDR3 reads TGTGCCAGCAGCTTAAGGCGGGGGGCGATCTACGAGCAGTACTTC.

This clonotype was detected many times. The chain recombines TRBV20-1 with TRBJ1-6; TRBD1 agrees at 11 bases. This CDR3 is built from 15 residues. Germline V gene data show CDR1 as DFQATT and CDR2 as SNEGSKA (reference sequence). The V gene end was trimmed by 4 bases and the J gene end by 10 bases; junction bases not matched to a gene: 9. DNA for the CDR3: TGCAGTGCTACACCAGGGACAGGGGGTTTGTCACCCCTCCACTTT. Protein: CSATPGTGGLSPLHF.

Of note for this clonotype: A read error is possible here, since a much larger clone lies one base away. The chain employs TRBV15 and TRBJ1-1; D ambiguous. The CDR3 sequence is 16 residues long. The V gene's germline CDR1 is LNHNV and CDR2 YYDKDF (reference sequence). CDR3 coding DNA: TGTGCCACCGGCAGAGTTAACCCCTACCCGAACACTGAAGCTTTCTTT. It specifies CATGRVNPYPNTEAFF.

The chain employs TRBV14 and TRBJ2-2; no clear D. The CDR3 loop spans 12 amino acids. The germline V gene encodes CDR1 SGHDN and CDR2 FVKESK. V was clipped by 4 bases and J by 7 bases, with 7 bases between them. CDR3 residues: CASSLGRGELFF. The CDR3 coding sequence is TGTGCCAGCAGCCTCGGACGCGGGGAGCTGTTTTTT. The variable domain in full, with the rest retrieved from reference TRBV14 and TRBJ2-2, is EAGVTQFPSHSVIEKGQTVTLRCDPISGHDNLYWYRRVMGKEIKFLLHFVKESKQDESGMPNNRFLAERTGGTYSTLKVQPAELEDSGVYFCASSLGRGELFFGEGSRLTVL.

This clonotype was observed many times. The genes are TRBV13 and TRBJ2-2; the D is unclear. V lost 0 bases to trimming and J lost 8 bases, with 10 bases between them. The CDR3 is made up of 14 amino acids. Per the germline V gene, CDR1 is PRHDT and CDR2 is FYEKMQ (reference sequence). The CDR3 DNA follows: TGTGCCAGCAGCTTAGGAGGACCCGTTGGGGAGCTGTTTTTT. Encoded protein: CASSLGGPVGELFF.

In its sample, this clonotype was seen many times. Here the CDR3 DNA reads TGTGCCAGCAGTGAGAACAGTGGCACAGATACGCAGTATTTT. This codes for CASSENSGTDTQYF. The V gene is TRBV2, the J gene TRBJ2-3, with unresolved D. This CDR3 region has 14 residues. Trimming stripped 3 bases from V and 1 base from J, with 8 bases between. Germline V gene data show CDR1 as SNHLY and CDR2 as FYNNEI.

This clonotype came up many times. The chain links TRBV3-1 to TRBJ2-1; no reliable D call. The CDR3 extends over 11 amino acids. V was shortened by 3 bases and J by 7 bases, with 4 bases between the two germline ends. Germline V CDR1 and CDR2: LGHDT, YNNKEL (reference sequence). CDR3 sequence (DNA): TGTGCCAGCAGCCAGAGGAATGAGCAGTTCTTC. Protein: CASSQRNEQFF.

The chain employs TRBV20-1 and TRBJ1-3; 8 positions match TRBD1. Germline CDR1 DFQATT, CDR2 SNEGSKA (reference sequence). Germline trimming cut 7 bases from V and 4 bases from J; bases unmatched to any gene: 6. CDR3 length equals 13 residues. CDR3 bases: TGCAGTGTCGCCAGGGGGCAAGGAAACACCATATATTTT. Its protein product is CSVARGQGNTIYF.

This clonotype occurred many times. The rearrangement links TRBV18 to TRBJ1-2, with 7 nucleotides matching TRBD1. CDR1 and CDR2 (germline): KGHSH, LQKENI. This CDR3 has 13 amino acids. The junction had 1 base not matched to a gene; V was cut back by 4 bases and J by 2 bases. CDR3 residues: CASSRDSNYGYTF. The CDR3 nucleotides read TGTGCCAGCTCACGGGACAGCAACTATGGCTACACCTTC.

This chain connects TRBV10-3 to TRBJ2-4; TRBD1 or TRBD2 may be the D gene (5 bases each). CDR3 size: 13 residues. Germline values: CDR1 ENHRY, CDR2 SYGVKD. Trimming removed 7 bases from V and 8 bases from J, with 15 bases in between. CDR3 loop: CAIKGPGQDIQYF. The CDR3, as DNA: TGTGCCATCAAAGGCCCGGGGCAGGACATTCAGTACTTC.

This clonotype was picked up many times. The rearrangement links TRBV20-1 to TRBJ1-1, with D uncertain. The V gene's germline CDR1 is DFQATT and CDR2 SNEGSKA (reference sequence). V was pared by 6 bases and J by 9 bases, with 11 bases between. This CDR3 region has 10 residues. The CDR3 spells CSATSPKAFF. The CDR3 coding sequence is TGCAGTGCCACCAGCCCCAAAGCTTTCTTT.

The chain combines TRBV7-6 with TRBJ2-7; the D gene is possibly TRBD1 (5 bases). Looked up from germline, CDR1 is SGHVS and CDR2 is FNYEAQ. The V end was cut by 1 base, the J end by 3 bases, with 10 bases between. The CDR3 sequence is 14 residues long. The CDR3 loop reads CASSLEYRSYEQYF. CDR3 nucleotides: TGTGCCAGCAGCTTAGAATACAGGAGCTACGAGCAGTACTTC.

This clonotype showed up many times. The chain employs TRBV7-8 and TRBJ2-2; possibly TRBD1 for D (5 bases). Looked up from germline, CDR1 is SGHVS and CDR2 is FQNEAQ. This CDR3 is 17 amino acids long. V was pared by 1 base and J by 1 base, with 13 bases between. The CDR3 sequence: CASSLVRQLQNTGELFF. The CDR3 DNA is TGTGCCAGCAGCTTAGTTAGACAGCTACAGAACACCGGGGAGCTGTTTTTT.

This clonotype was seen ten or more times. This chain links TRBV19 with TRBJ1-1, with TRBD1 matching over 10 bases. This CDR3 contains 13 residues. With V trimmed by 6 bases and J by 5 bases, 3 bases remained unmatched. CDR1 is LNHDA, CDR2 SQIVND, per germline (reference sequence). This CDR3 is CASRGTGVTEAFF. CDR3 DNA sequence: TGTGCCAGTAGAGGGACAGGGGTGACTGAAGCTTTCTTT. Full variable domain (outside the CDR3, taken from reference TRBV19 and TRBJ1-1): DGGITQSPKYLFRKEGQNVTLSCEQNLNHDAMYWYRQDPGQGLRLIYYSQIVNDFQKGDIAEGYSVSREKKESFPLTVTSAQKNPTAFYLCASRGTGVTEAFFGQGTRLTVV.

The V gene is TRBV9, the J gene TRBJ2-2; no firm D call. Germline V lookup: CDR1 SGDLS, CDR2 YYNGEE. The CDR3 contains 15 residues. Deletions cut 4 bases from V and 6 bases from J, with 16 bases between. CDR3 in DNA: TGTGCCAGCAGCAAACCAAGGCGTGGGGCCGGGGAGCTGTTTTTT. This gives the protein CASSKPRRGAGELFF.

This clonotype was seen many times. The CDR3: CASGPDRVSTGELFF. CDR3 nucleotides: TGTGCTAGTGGTCCCGACAGGGTGTCCACCGGGGAGCTGTTTTTT. This chain connects TRBV12-5 to TRBJ2-2, with 7 bases lining up with TRBD1. Looked up from germline, CDR1 is LGHNT and CDR2 is FRNRAP. The CDR3 is 15 residues long. The trim removed 5 bases at V and 4 bases at J, leaving 7 bases unmatched.

This clonotype occurred many times. The chain carries TRBV6-2 or TRBV6-3 and TRBJ2-7; D gene ambiguous. Trimming shortened V by 6 bases and J by 3 bases, and 12 bases separated the two germline ends. Per the germline V gene, CDR1 is MNHEY and CDR2 is SVGEGT. The CDR3 is made up of 13 amino acids. CDR3 nucleotide sequence: TGTGCCAGCAGCCCGACCGCTATCTACGAGCAGTACGTC. Amino acids: CASSPTAIYEQYV.

This clonotype was seen repeatedly, ten times or more. The gene calls are TRBV2 and TRBJ2-7; 7 nucleotides line up with TRBD2. CDR1 and CDR2 (germline): SNHLY, FYNNEI. The length of the CDR3 is 12 residues. V shed 5 bases, J shed 11 bases, and the junction held 9 bases outside the gene matches. CDR3 nucleotides: TGTGCCAGCAGTTTTAACCGGGAGGAGGAGTACGTC. This encodes CASSFNREEEYV.

In its sample, this clonotype was seen many times. The gene calls are TRBV7-2 and TRBJ2-3, with D unresolved. Trimming pared 6 bases from V and 0 bases from J, leaving 10 bases between. Looked up from germline, CDR1 is SGHTA and CDR2 is FQGNSA. This CDR3 is built from 14 residues. This CDR3 is CASRNGTSTDTQYF. The CDR3 DNA follows: TGTGCCAGCAGAAACGGTACTAGCACAGATACGCAGTATTTT.

This clonotype was seen a handful of times. This sequence joins TRBV5-1 and TRBJ2-7; perhaps TRBD1 as D (6 bases). V dropped 4 bases and J dropped 3 bases, with 11 bases sitting between them. The length of the CDR3 is 13 residues. The germline V gene encodes CDR1 SGHRS and CDR2 YFSETQ. The CDR3 nucleotides are TGCGCCAGCAGCCGGGACACACTCTACGAGCAGTACTTC. Translation: CASSRDTLYEQYF.

This clonotype was seen many times. The CDR3 loop is CASSPVYSGGELFF. In DNA, the CDR3 is TGCGCCAGCAGCCCGGTTTATAGTGGCGGGGAGCTGTTTTTT. The rearrangement joins TRBV5-1 to TRBJ2-2; no reliable D call. The CDR3 is 14 residues long. Germline-derived CDR1 and CDR2 are SGHRS and YFSETQ. Deletions cut 4 bases from V and 7 bases from J, with 14 bases between.